This record looks at one T cell receptor beta chain sequence and its context. The data were taken from a study of cytomegalovirus exposure and HLA in healthy donors. Primers for the PCR totalled 60 Vbeta and 13 Jbeta. Profiling relied on immunoSEQ multiplex PCR, and the TCRdb table lists in-frame clones only, not all of them. The repertoire table contains 90,000 to 120,000 clones. The V end was cut by 6 bases, the J end by 6 bases, with 12 bases between. There are 12 residues in the CDR3. The germline V gene has CDR1 SGDLS and CDR2 YYNGEE. Source material: PBMCs. The clonotype comes from a man in his fifties or sixties in good health and CMV-seronegative. The chain joins TRBV9 to TRBJ1-2; D not certain. The CDR3 nucleotides are TGTGCCAGCACTTCGAGGGTCGATGGCTACACCTTC. Protein sequence: CASTSRVDGYTF.